This T cell receptor beta chain was obtained from a study of T cell responses to AZD1222 COVID-19 vaccine. The protocol was immunoSEQ multiplex PCR, while the TCRdb copy is restricted to in-frame clones and leaves out a portion. Among about 150,000 clones, about 88% were seen once, and the ten largest hold around 3%. The ends were cut back, 0 bases at V and 9 bases at J, with 10 bases in the middle. The CDR3 has 13 residues. Germline V lookup: CDR1 SGHDN, CDR2 FVKESK. Sequenced here: peripheral blood, sampled on day 0 of AZD1222 vaccination. The chain combines TRBV14 with TRBJ2-3; D is uncertain. The sequence came from an adult in good health. CDR3 in amino acids: CASSQDIWTTQYF. The CDR3 region has the DNA TGTGCCAGCAGCCAAGATATCTGGACGACGCAGTATTTT. The complete variable domain, with remaining parts taken from reference TRBV14 and TRBJ2-3, reads EAGVTQFPSHSVIEKGQTVTLRCDPISGHDNLYWYRRVMGKEIKFLLHFVKESKQDESGMPNNRFLAERTGGTYSTLKVQPAELEDSGVYFCASSQDIWTTQYFGPGTRLTVL.